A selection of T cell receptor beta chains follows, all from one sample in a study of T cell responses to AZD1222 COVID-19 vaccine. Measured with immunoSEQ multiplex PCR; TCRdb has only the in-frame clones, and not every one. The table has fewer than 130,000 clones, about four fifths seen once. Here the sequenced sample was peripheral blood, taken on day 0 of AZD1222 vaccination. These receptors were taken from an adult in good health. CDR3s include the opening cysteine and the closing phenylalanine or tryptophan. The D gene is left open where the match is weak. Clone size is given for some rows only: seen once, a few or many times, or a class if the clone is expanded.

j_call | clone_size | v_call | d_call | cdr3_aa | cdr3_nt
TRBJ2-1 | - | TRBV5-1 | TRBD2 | CASSRTSGITSYNEQFF | TGCGCCAGCAGCCGGACTAGCGGGATTACTTCCTACAATGAGCAGTTCTTC
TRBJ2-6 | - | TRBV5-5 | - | CASSSQGGGAPGANVLTF | TGTGCCAGCAGCTCTCAGGGCGGAGGGGCCCCTGGGGCCAACGTCCTGACTTTC
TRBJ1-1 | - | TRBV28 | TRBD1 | CASSSRGRTEAFF | TGTGCCAGCAGTTCCAGGGGGAGGACTGAAGCTTTCTTT
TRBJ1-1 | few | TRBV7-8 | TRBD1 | CASAGTGARRPMNTEAFF | TGTGCCAGCGCGGGGACAGGGGCCCGACGACCAATGAACACTGAAGCTTTCTTT
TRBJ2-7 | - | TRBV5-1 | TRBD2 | CASSLDSGVLEQYF | TGCGCCAGCAGCTTGGATAGCGGGGTTCTCGAGCAGTACTTC
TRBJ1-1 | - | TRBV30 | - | CAWSVARGMNTEAFF | TGTGCCTGGAGTGTTGCGAGGGGAATGAACACTGAAGCTTTCTTT
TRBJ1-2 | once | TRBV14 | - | CASSQDGPVGYTF | TGTGCCAGCAGCCAAGATGGTCCGGTAGGCTACACCTTC
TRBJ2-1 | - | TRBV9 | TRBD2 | CASSPGSSGGLEQFF | TGTGCCAGCAGCCCAGGTAGTAGCGGGGGCCTTGAGCAGTTCTTC
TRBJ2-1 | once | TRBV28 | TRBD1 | CASTLRGTGGNEQFF | TGTGCCAGCACTCTCAGGGGGACAGGGGGAAATGAGCAGTTCTTC
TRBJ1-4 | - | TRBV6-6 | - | CASSYSRGGNEKLFF | TGTGCCAGCAGTTACTCCCGGGGTGGTAATGAAAAACTGTTTTTT
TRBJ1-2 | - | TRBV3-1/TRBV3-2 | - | CASSRSDGYTF | TGTGCCAGCAGCCGGAGCGATGGCTACACCTTC
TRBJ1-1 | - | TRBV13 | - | CASSKRNTEAFF | TGTGCCAGCAGCAAGCGAAACACTGAAGCTTTCTTT
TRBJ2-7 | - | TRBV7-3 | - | CASSLGGGAREQYF | TGTGCCAGCAGCTTAGGTGGGGGGGCCCGCGAGCAGTACTTC
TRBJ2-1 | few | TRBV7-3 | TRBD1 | CASSQQATGAEQFF | TGTGCCAGCAGCCAACAGGCGACAGGGGCCGAGCAGTTCTTC
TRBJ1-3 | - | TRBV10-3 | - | CAISPRGGRSGNTIYF | TGTGCCATCAGCCCCAGGGGCGGTCGGTCTGGAAACACCATATATTTT
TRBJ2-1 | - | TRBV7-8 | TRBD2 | CASSSLVPTSGSGSSYNEQFF | TGTGCCAGCAGCTCCTTAGTCCCGACTAGCGGGAGTGGGAGCTCCTACAATGAGCAGTTCTTC
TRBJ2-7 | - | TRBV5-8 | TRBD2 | CASSLEGLADSYEQYF | TGTGCCAGCAGCTTGGAGGGACTAGCGGACTCCTACGAGCAGTACTTC
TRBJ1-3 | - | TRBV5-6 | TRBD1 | CASSFSTGGGSGNTIYF | TGTGCCAGCAGCTTCTCGACAGGGGGAGGCTCTGGAAACACCATATATTTT
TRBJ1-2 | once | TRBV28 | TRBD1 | CASRPSTGTGYTF | TGTGCCAGCAGGCCCTCGACAGGGACCGGCTACACCTTC
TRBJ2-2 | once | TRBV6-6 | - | CASSRRQTSTGELFF | TGTGCCAGCAGCCGGAGACAGACTAGCACCGGGGAGCTGTTTTTT
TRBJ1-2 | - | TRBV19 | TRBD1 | CASTIRRGTGNGYTF | TGTGCCAGTACCATCCGGAGGGGGACAGGGAACGGCTACACCTTC
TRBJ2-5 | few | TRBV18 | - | CASSPPQGGSQETQYF | TGTGCCAGCTCACCACCCCAGGGCGGTTCTCAAGAGACCCAGTACTTC
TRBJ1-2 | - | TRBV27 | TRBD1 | CASSQGQGAFRGYTF | TGTGCCAGCAGCCAAGGACAGGGGGCCTTTCGAGGCTACACCTTC
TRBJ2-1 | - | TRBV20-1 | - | CSAIYNEQFF | TGCAGTGCAATTTACAATGAGCAGTTCTTC
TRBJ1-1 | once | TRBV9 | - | CASSVDSRGNTEAFF | TGTGCCAGCAGCGTAGATTCCCGGGGGAACACTGAAGCTTTCTTT
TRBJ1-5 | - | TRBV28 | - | CATRTEKDQPQHF | TGTGCCACACGGACAGAGAAAGATCAGCCCCAGCATTTT
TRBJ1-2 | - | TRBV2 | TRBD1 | CASSSARDSQYGYTF | TGTGCCAGCAGCTCCGCCAGGGACAGCCAATATGGCTACACCTTC
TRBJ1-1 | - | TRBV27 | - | CASSLARGIGNTEAFF | TGTGCCAGCAGTCTCGCCAGGGGTATAGGAAACACTGAAGCTTTCTTT
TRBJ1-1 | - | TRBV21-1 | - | CASSRPGWKAFF | TGTGCCAGCAGCAGACCAGGGTGGAAAGCTTTCTTT
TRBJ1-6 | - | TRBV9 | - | CASSATGRDNSPLHF | TGTGCCAGCAGCGCCACCGGGCGGGATAATTCACCCCTCCACTTT
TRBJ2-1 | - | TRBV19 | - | CASSTGTNSYNEQFF | TGTGCCAGTAGTACCGGGACAAACTCCTACAATGAGCAGTTCTTC
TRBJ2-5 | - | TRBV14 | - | CASSQESPVQETQYF | TGTGCCAGCAGCCAAGAAAGTCCAGTCCAAGAGACCCAGTACTTC
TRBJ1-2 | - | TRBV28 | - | CASTTTPTNYGYTF | TGTGCCAGCACAACCACACCGACTAACTATGGCTACACCTTC
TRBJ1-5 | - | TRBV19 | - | CASSPNRNQPQHF | TGTGCCAGTAGTCCCAACAGGAATCAGCCCCAGCATTTT
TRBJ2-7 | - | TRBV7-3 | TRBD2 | CASSLRVAGPYEQYF | TGTGCCAGCAGCTTAAGGGTAGCGGGGCCGTACGAGCAGTACTTC
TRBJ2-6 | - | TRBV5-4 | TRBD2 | CASSARTSGPMGANVLTF | TGTGCCAGCAGCGCACGGACTAGCGGGCCCATGGGGGCCAACGTCCTGACTTTC
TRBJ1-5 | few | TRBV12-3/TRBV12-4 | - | CASSLGVGPQHF | TGTGCCAGCAGTTTAGGAGTGGGGCCCCAGCATTTT
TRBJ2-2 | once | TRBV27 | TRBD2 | CASKPVEGGKTGELFF | TGTGCCAGCAAGCCGGTGGAGGGAGGGAAAACCGGGGAGCTGTTTTTT
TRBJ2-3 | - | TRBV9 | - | CASSVGWGDTQYF | TGTGCCAGCAGCGTAGGGTGGGGAGATACGCAGTATTTT
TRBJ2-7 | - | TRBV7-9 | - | CASSSHYEQYF | TGTGCCAGCAGCTCCCACTACGAGCAATACTTC
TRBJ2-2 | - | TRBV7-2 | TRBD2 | CASSSRTSGSGELFF | TGTGCCAGCAGCTCTCGGACTAGCGGTTCCGGGGAGCTGTTTTTT
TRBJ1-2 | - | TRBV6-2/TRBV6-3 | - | CASSYSARVSGYTF | TGTGCCAGCAGTTACTCAGCCCGCGTGAGCGGCTACACCTTC
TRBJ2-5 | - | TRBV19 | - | CASSSGVQETQYF | TGTGCCAGTAGTTCAGGGGTACAAGAGACCCAGTACTTC
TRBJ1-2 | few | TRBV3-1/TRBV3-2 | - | CASSQGKDLLKANGYTF | TGTGCCAGCAGCCAAGGAAAGGACCTTTTGAAAGCGAATGGCTACACCTTC
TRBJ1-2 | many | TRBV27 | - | CASSTGSEYGYTF | TGTGCCAGCAGTACCGGGTCCGAGTATGGCTACACCTTC
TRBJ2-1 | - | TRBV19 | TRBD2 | CASSMSLAGGSFNEQFF | TGTGCCAGTAGTATGAGCCTAGCGGGAGGATCGTTCAATGAGCAGTTCTTC
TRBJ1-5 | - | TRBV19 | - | CASSITQGSNQPQHF | TGTGCCAGTAGTATAACACAGGGAAGCAATCAGCCCCAGCATTTT
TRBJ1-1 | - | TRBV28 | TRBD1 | CASRGRGLSGTEAFF | TGTGCCAGCAGAGGGAGGGGGCTTAGTGGCACTGAAGCTTTCTTT
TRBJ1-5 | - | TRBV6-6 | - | CASSRGPGGGNRGYNQPQHF | TGTGCCAGCAGCCGAGGACCTGGGGGGGGTAACCGGGGCTACAATCAGCCCCAGCATTTT
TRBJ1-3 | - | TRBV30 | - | CAWDRTNGNTIYF | TGTGCCTGGGACAGGACGAACGGAAACACCATATATTTT
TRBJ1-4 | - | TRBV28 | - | CASSYSGRTINEKLFF | TGTGCCAGCAGTTATTCGGGAAGGACAATTAATGAAAAACTGTTTTTT
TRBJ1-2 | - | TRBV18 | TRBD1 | CASSQNDRVYYGYTF | TGTGCCAGCTCACAGAACGACAGGGTATACTATGGCTACACCTTC